These 8 T cell receptor beta chains share one sample of origin, sequenced in a study of cytomegalovirus exposure and HLA in healthy donors. Assay: immunoSEQ multiplex PCR; the TCRdb copy retains only in-frame clones and omits some. Among about 180,000 clones listed, around 85% were seen once. The sequencing sample was made of PBMCs. The origin of the receptors is a man between 18 and 35 years old in good health and CMV-seropositive.

CDR3 sequence reads: CASSLAGGLNTEAFF. The CDR3 DNA follows: TGCGCCAGCAGCTTGGCCGGGGGGCTGAACACTGAAGCTTTCTTT. The V call is TRBV5-1, the J call TRBJ1-1; a possible D gene is TRBD1 (6 bases). Per the germline V gene, CDR1 is SGHRS and CDR2 is YFSETQ. The CDR3 is 15 amino acids. V was pared by 0 bases and J by 0 bases, with 9 bases between.

The genes are TRBV11-2 and TRBJ1-1; 7 nucleotides match TRBD1. CDR1 is SGHAT, CDR2 FQNNGV, per germline. The CDR3 is 17 residues long. Losses at the gene ends were 1 base for V and 6 bases for J; bases not matched to a gene: 14. CDR3 DNA: TGTGCCAGCAGCTTAGTTGGTCAGGGGGTCGGTGATTCTGAAGCTTTCTTT. It encodes CASSLVGQGVGDSEAFF. The full variable domain, with the rest looked up from reference TRBV11-2 and TRBJ1-1, is EAGVAQSPRYKIIEKRQSVAFWCNPISGHATLYWYQQILGQGPKLLIQFQNNGVVDDSQLPKDRFSAERLKGVDSTLKIQPAKLEDSAVYLCASSLVGQGVGDSEAFFGQGTRLTVV.

This clone was detected once. The V and J genes are TRBV4-1 and TRBJ1-1; a possible D gene is TRBD1 (5 bases). Germline lookup yields CDR1 MGHRA and CDR2 YSYEKL. The CDR3 consists of 15 residues. V was clipped by 0 bases and J by 5 bases, with 13 bases between them. This CDR3 reads CASSQDRFQGTEAFF. CDR3 DNA: TGCGCCAGCAGCCAAGACCGGTTCCAGGGAACTGAAGCTTTCTTT.

The V and J genes are TRBV15 and TRBJ1-6; 8 bases agree with TRBD1. This CDR3 has 16 residues. Per the germline V gene, CDR1 is LNHNV and CDR2 is YYDKDF (reference sequence). Trimming took 0 bases from V and 10 from J; bases not matched to a gene: 8. The CDR3 DNA sequence: TGTGCCACCAGCAGAGATCACGTCCAGGGGGCATCACCCCTCCACTTT. Translation gives CATSRDHVQGASPLHF.

The rearrangement uses TRBV5-4 and TRBJ1-2; 12 positions match TRBD1. Germline CDR1 and CDR2: SGHNT and YYREEE (reference sequence). The CDR3 length is 14 residues. V shed 5 bases and J 8 bases; nucleotides not matched to a gene: 7. The CDR3 nucleotides read TGTGCCAGCAGGGGGACAGGGGGCGCGGGGGGCTACACCTTC. This encodes CASRGTGGAGGYTF.

The chain is built from TRBV6-1 and TRBJ1-2; 7 bases agree with TRBD1. CDR1 MNHNS and CDR2 SASEGT come from the germline V gene. Germline trimming cut 5 bases from V and 8 bases from J; bases unmatched to any gene: 8. The CDR3 length is 13 residues. CDR3 residues: CASSWGDSQGYTF. DNA for the CDR3: TGTGCCAGCAGTTGGGGGGACAGTCAGGGCTACACCTTC.

The chain uses TRBV18 and TRBJ2-2, with TRBD2 as a possible D gene (5 bases). This CDR3 has 14 residues. The germline CDR1 and CDR2 sequences are KGHSH and LQKENI. The V and J ends lost 7 bases and 0 bases respectively, with 9 bases between them. In nucleotides, the CDR3 is TGTGCCAGCTTGGGAGTAACGAACACCGGGGAGCTGTTTTTT. It codes for CASLGVTNTGELFF.

V is TRBV5-1 and J is TRBJ2-1; 7 nucleotides align to TRBD1. After removal of 3 bases from V and 2 bases from J, the junction contained 2 bases not matched to a gene. CDR3 size: 14 residues. Per the germline V gene, CDR1 is SGHRS and CDR2 is YFSETQ. The CDR3 nucleotides read TGCGCCAGCAGCTACGGGACAGCCTACAATGAGCAGTTCTTC. Its protein is CASSYGTAYNEQFF.